The entry that follows covers one T cell receptor (beta chain) sequence. This entry belongs to a study of blood T cell repertoires in COVID-19. The CDR3 runs 14 residues. The V and J ends lost 2 bases and 5 bases, in that order; junction bases with no gene match: 5. The germline V gene encodes CDR1 SNHLY and CDR2 FYNNEI. The data were produced by immunoSEQ multiplex PCR, yet TCRdb's version contains in-frame clones alone and is incomplete. The data hold fewer than 250,000 clones, with 65% to 85% observed a single time. Sequencing was carried out using PBMCs or T cells enriched from blood (not recorded which). This chain joins TRBV2 and TRBJ2-5; 7 nucleotides align to TRBD2. This receptor was obtained from a woman aged 25-40 years who had been exposed to COVID-19. The CDR3 sequence is CASSEPQRGETQYF. CDR3 sequence (DNA): TGTGCCAGCAGTGAACCCCAGCGGGGTGAGACCCAGTACTTC.